This TCR beta chain was identified during a study of cytomegalovirus exposure and HLA in healthy donors. In its sample, this clone was seen once. Researchers ran the PCR with 60 Vbeta and 13 Jbeta primers. Clones were sequenced by immunoSEQ multiplex PCR, and TCRdb holds only the in-frame ones, with some missing. This table holds some 110,000 clones, approximately 79% found once. The sequence derives from a man in his thirties or forties in good health and CMV-seropositive. Sequencing used PBMCs.

In nucleotides, the CDR3 is TGTGCCAGCTGGCGGGGGATGGAGGGGCAGTTCTTC. It is translated as CASWRGMEGQFF. The V gene is TRBV2, the J gene TRBJ2-1; 7 bases fit TRBD2. This CDR3 region has 12 residues. V dropped 8 bases and J dropped 12; count of bases not matched to a gene: 10. Germline CDR1 SNHLY, CDR2 FYNNEI.